Listed below are T cell receptor beta chains from one sample, sequenced in a study of cytomegalovirus exposure and HLA in healthy donors. Assay used: immunoSEQ multiplex PCR; TCRdb lists only in-frame clones, some missing. The top ten clones hold roughly 13% of a sample with about 130,000 clones, about four fifths of them seen once. Material for sequencing was PBMCs. The receptors here all came from a woman in her sixties or seventies in good health and CMV-seropositive. Both conserved end residues are part of each CDR3. D genes are given only for firm matches. Size values are once, few and many counts, or a class for expanded clones, and some rows have none.

v_call	j_call	d_call	clone_size	cdr3_nt	cdr3_aa
TRBV21-1	TRBJ1-6	NA	NA	TGTGCCAGCAGCACCCGAGGGGGACGGAGCTCCTATAATTCACCCCTCCACTTT	CASSTRGGRSSYNSPLHF
TRBV5-6	TRBJ1-2	NA	NA	TGTGCCAGCAGCTTGCCGCCAGGCAACGGCTACACCTTC	CASSLPPGNGYTF
TRBV5-1	TRBJ2-1	TRBD1	NA	TGCGCCAGCAGCTTGGCTCCTGGACCAAGGGACAGGCCTTACAATGAGCAGTTCTTC	CASSLAPGPRDRPYNEQFF
TRBV5-1	TRBJ2-3	TRBD1	once	TGCGCCAGCAAAACTACCGAGGGGGCTTGGACAGATACGCAGTATTTT	CASKTTEGAWTDTQYF
TRBV7-2	TRBJ1-1	TRBD1	few	TGTGCCAGCAGCTCTCGGACAGGTGGGACTGAAGCTTTCTTT	CASSSRTGGTEAFF
TRBV9	TRBJ2-3	TRBD2	NA	TGTGCCAGCAGCGGGGGGACTAGCGGGGTCACAGATACGCAGTATTTT	CASSGGTSGVTDTQYF
TRBV30	TRBJ2-7	NA	NA	TGTGCCTGGAGTTCAGGGGCGAACGAGCAGTACTTC	CAWSSGANEQYF
TRBV5-4	TRBJ1-4	TRBD1	NA	TGTGCCAGCAGCCGAGACCGGGACAGGGCCACAACTAATGAAAAACTGTTTTTT	CASSRDRDRATTNEKLFF
TRBV27	TRBJ2-1	NA	NA	TGTGCCAGCAGTTTATCGAACGCTAACAATGAGCAGTTCTTC	CASSLSNANNEQFF
TRBV7-8	TRBJ1-2	TRBD1	NA	TGTGCCAGCAGCTCTAACTCACCAACCGGGACAGGGAACTATGGCTACACCTTC	CASSSNSPTGTGNYGYTF
TRBV19	TRBJ1-2	TRBD1	NA	TGTGCCGGATATGACAGGGGTGGCTACACCTTC	CAGYDRGGYTF
TRBV12-5	TRBJ2-2	TRBD1	few	TGTGCTAGTGGTTCGGGACAGCCTACCGGGGAGCTGTTTTTT	CASGSGQPTGELFF
TRBV4-1	TRBJ2-3	NA	NA	TGCGCCAGCAGCCAAGTTGGCTCTCCGGATACGCAGTATTTT	CASSQVGSPDTQYF
TRBV2	TRBJ2-1	TRBD2	NA	TGTGCCAGCAGGAAGGAAGGACTAGCGGGTGATGAGCAGTTCTTC	CASRKEGLAGDEQFF
TRBV7-9	TRBJ2-1	TRBD1	NA	TGTGCCAGCAGTTCCGCAGGGGGCGACGGGCTCGCCTACAATGAGCAGTTCTTC	CASSSAGGDGLAYNEQFF
TRBV6-5	TRBJ1-1	NA	NA	TGTGCCAGCAGTCTACAGGGCGTCGGCACTGAAGCTTTCTTT	CASSLQGVGTEAFF
TRBV4-3	TRBJ1-2	TRBD1	NA	TGCGCCAGCAGCCAAGATATCGGAGGGACAGCAGTTGGCTACACCTTC	CASSQDIGGTAVGYTF
TRBV18	TRBJ1-1	TRBD1	NA	TGTGCCAGCTCACCACGGGGACAGGGGGCGAGGATGAACACTGAAGCTTTCTTT	CASSPRGQGARMNTEAFF
TRBV7-8	TRBJ2-7	TRBD2	NA	TGTGCCAGCAGCTTAGAACTGGGGGGGGACTACGAGCAGTACTTC	CASSLELGGDYEQYF
TRBV4-3	TRBJ2-7	NA	NA	TGCGCCAGCAGCCAAGCAGACGCAAGACTTGAGAGCTCCTACGAGCAGTACTTC	CASSQADARLESSYEQYF
TRBV7-8	TRBJ2-3	NA	NA	TGTGCCAGCATCCATGGGCGCAGCACAGATACGCAGTATTTT	CASIHGRSTDTQYF
TRBV2	TRBJ2-1	TRBD2	once	TGTGCCAGCAGTGAATGGCTACTAGCGGGTGAGCAGTTCTTC	CASSEWLLAGEQFF
TRBV7-5	TRBJ1-2	NA	NA	TGTGCCAGACCGACTCCAGGGAAGGGGCACTATGGCTACACCTTC	CARPTPGKGHYGYTF
TRBV7-2	TRBJ2-1	TRBD1	NA	TGTGCCAGCAGCTACCGGGACAGGGGGTACAATGAGCAGTTCTTC	CASSYRDRGYNEQFF
TRBV5-1	TRBJ2-3	NA	NA	TGCGCCAGCAGCTTGGTAGGGGGAAGTCGCACAGATACGCAGTATTTT	CASSLVGGSRTDTQYF
TRBV9	TRBJ2-1	TRBD2	NA	TGTGCCAGCAGCCCCCAGCGGGGGATGACCAACAATGAGCAGTTCTTC	CASSPQRGMTNNEQFF
TRBV10-3	TRBJ2-7	TRBD2	NA	TGTGCCATCAGTGAGTCCGGGACCAGACTAGCGGGATTCGAGCAGTACTTC	CAISESGTRLAGFEQYF
TRBV7-6	TRBJ2-3	TRBD2	NA	TGTGCCAGCAGCTTAGAGCCTAGCGGGAGGGCCGCAGATACGCAGTATTTT	CASSLEPSGRAADTQYF
TRBV6-5	TRBJ2-2	NA	NA	TGTGCCAGCAGTTACGAGGGAGGAGACACCGGGGAGCTGTTTTTT	CASSYEGGDTGELFF
TRBV10-3	TRBJ1-1	TRBD1	once	TGTGCCATCAGTGAGTTGACAGGGGGGGGAACTGAAGCTTTCTTT	CAISELTGGGTEAFF
TRBV6-5	TRBJ2-7	NA	NA	TGTGCCAGCAGTTTGACAGGTTGGTCGAACTACGAGCAGTACTTC	CASSLTGWSNYEQYF
TRBV7-9	TRBJ1-3	NA	NA	TGTGCCAGCAGCCGTCAATCAGGCTCTGGAAACACCATATATTTT	CASSRQSGSGNTIYF
TRBV28	TRBJ1-5	NA	once	TGTGCCAGCAGTTTATCATTACAGGGCTATAGCAATCAGCCCCAGCATTTT	CASSLSLQGYSNQPQHF
TRBV7-9	TRBJ2-2	TRBD2	NA	TGTGCCAGCAGCCGGCTAGCGGGGGGGCTCACCGGGGAGCTGTTTTTT	CASSRLAGGLTGELFF
TRBV11-2	TRBJ2-2	NA	few	TGTGCCAGCAGGTCCCTAGCCGTGGCCGGGGAGCTGTTTTTT	CASRSLAVAGELFF
TRBV5-1	TRBJ2-3	NA	NA	TGCGCCAGCAGCCCTCGTTGGGGGGGGCCGACAGATACGCAGTATTTT	CASSPRWGGPTDTQYF
TRBV7-3	TRBJ2-7	NA	NA	TGTGCCAGCAGCTTACAAGCGGAGGCAAACTACGAGCAGTACTTC	CASSLQAEANYEQYF
TRBV9	TRBJ1-2	NA	NA	TGTGCCAGCAGCGCCGCTCCCTATGCCCAGGGCTATGGCTACACCTTC	CASSAAPYAQGYGYTF
TRBV14	TRBJ1-4	TRBD1	NA	TGTGCCAGCAGCCAAGAACCCGGGACAGGGAATACCAGGGCTGAAAAACTGTTTTTT	CASSQEPGTGNTRAEKLFF
TRBV29-1	TRBJ1-2	NA	once	TGCAGCGTCGTATCGGGGATGGGCTATGGCTACACCTTC	CSVVSGMGYGYTF
TRBV7-9	TRBJ2-4	NA	NA	TGTGCCAGCAGCTTAGGGGCTGGAAACATTCAGTACTTC	CASSLGAGNIQYF
TRBV7-9	TRBJ1-6	NA	once	TGTGCCAGCAGCTTACAACAGTATAATTCACCCCTCCACTTT	CASSLQQYNSPLHF
TRBV7-3	TRBJ2-6	NA	NA	TGTGCCAGCAGCTCACACGCCTCCGGGGCCAACGTCCTGACTTTC	CASSSHASGANVLTF
TRBV7-8	TRBJ2-1	TRBD2	few	TGTGCCAGCAGCTTGGACCTCGGGACTAGCGGGGAGCAGTTCTTC	CASSLDLGTSGEQFF
TRBV7-8	TRBJ2-7	TRBD1	NA	TGTGCCAGCAGCCCAAAGTTGGACAGGACCTACGAGCAGTACTTC	CASSPKLDRTYEQYF